These 32 T cell receptor beta chains were all obtained from the same sample, sequenced in a study of T cells in Graves' hyperthyroidism and ophthalmopathy. TCR beta CDR3 region amplification was performed from RNA transcripts. Researchers ran a first-round RT-PCR on the TCR CDR3 using the HTBI primer set. TCRdb re-called the multiplex PCR reads with MiXCR, one entry per CDR3 protein. The sample has hundreds of thousands of distinct CDR3 sequences, roughly 14% seen once; the top ten hold 4% to 5.5%. Sequenced: blood. The receptors stem from a woman aged 35 to 49 with Graves' ophthalmopathy.

This clonotype was seen ten or more times. The J gene is TRBJ2-5, the V gene TRBV20-1, with D possibly matching TRBD2 (5 bases). Germline assignment: CDR1 DFQATT and CDR2 SNEGSKA (reference sequence). The CDR3 runs 15 residues. Between the trimmed V and J ends, which lost 3 bases and 5 bases, there was a span of 19 bases. The CDR3 is CSAREAASPGETQYF. The CDR3 bases are TGCAGTGCTAGGGAGGCGGCTAGCCCCGGGGAGACCCAGTACTTC.

This clonotype was seen repeatedly, ten times or more. The chain joins TRBV20-1 to TRBJ1-3; D uncertain. There are 13 residues in the CDR3. Trimming cost V 5 bases and J 2 bases, with 10 bases left between them. Germline V gene data show CDR1 as DFQATT and CDR2 as SNEGSKA (reference sequence). The CDR3 nucleotides read TGCAGTGCTGAGGCCCGAACTGGAAACACCATATATTTT. Protein: CSAEARTGNTIYF.

The CDR3 DNA is TGTGCCAGCAGCCCCGAGGCCTTTACAGATACGCAGTATTTT. Amino acids: CASSPEAFTDTQYF. V and J are TRBV14 and TRBJ2-3; D remains unclear. V was shortened by 4 bases and J by 3 bases, with 11 bases between the two germline ends. CDR3 length equals 14 residues. Germline assignment: CDR1 SGHDN and CDR2 FVKESK.

This clonotype occurred many times. The gene calls are TRBV7-2 and TRBJ2-7, with 12 bases that match TRBD2. V was pared by 3 bases and J by 3 bases, with 3 bases of the junction left unmatched. This CDR3 has 15 amino acids. CDR1 and CDR2 from the germline V gene are SGHTA and FQGNSA. DNA for the CDR3: TGTGCCAGCAGCTTCACACTAGCGGGAGGCTACGAGCAGTACTTC. Its translation is CASSFTLAGGYEQYF.

Many counts were recorded for this clonotype. The chain joins TRBV7-9 to TRBJ2-5; TRBD2 matches 7 bases. The ends lost 7 bases at V and 3 bases at J; junction bases unmatched: 5. Germline values: CDR1 SEHNR, CDR2 FQNEAQ (reference sequence). The CDR3 loop spans 13 amino acids. The CDR3 protein is CASIVAGKETQYF. As DNA, the CDR3 is TGTGCCAGCATCGTAGCGGGTAAAGAGACCCAGTACTTC.

The chain has TRBV6-1 and TRBJ2-7; 8 bases match TRBD1. J was trimmed by 3 bases and V by 5 bases; bases with no gene match: 9. Germline V lookup: CDR1 MNHNS, CDR2 SASEGT. The CDR3 runs to 15 residues. DNA for the CDR3: TGTGCCAGCAGTCGACAGGGGAACTACTACTACGAGCAGTACTTC. The encoded protein is CASSRQGNYYYEQYF.

In this sample, this clonotype turned up many times. The J gene is TRBJ2-5, the V gene TRBV12-3 or TRBV12-4; tentative D call: TRBD1 (5 bases). The CDR3 has 13 amino acids. Trimming left V 5 bases short and J 2 bases short, with 9 bases between. CDR3 in amino acids: CASSRQQQETQYF. The CDR3 DNA sequence: TGTGCCAGCAGTAGACAGCAACAAGAGACCCAGTACTTC.

In this sample, this clonotype turned up many times. The chain couples TRBV6-1 to TRBJ2-2, with D perhaps matching TRBD1 or TRBD2 (5 bases each). The CDR3 is 13 residues long. Deletions cut 4 bases from V and 7 bases from J, with 10 bases between. Germline CDR1 and CDR2: MNHNS and SASEGT. Here the CDR3 DNA reads TGTGCCAGCAGTGTAACGAGGGGCGGGGAGCTGTTTTTT. It encodes CASSVTRGGELFF.

This clonotype came up a few times. The chain recombines TRBV10-3 with TRBJ2-4; no clear D gene. The V and J ends lost 5 bases and 5 bases respectively, with 13 bases between them. Per germline, CDR1 ENHRY and CDR2 SYGVKD. The CDR3 runs 14 residues. CDR3 DNA sequence: TGTGCCATCAGTAACGACCAATTAGAAAACATTCAGTACTTC. Amino acid sequence: CAISNDQLENIQYF.

Only a few counts were recorded for this clonotype. J is TRBJ2-2 and V is TRBV7-9; no clear D. Trimming stripped 5 bases from V and 2 bases from J, with 9 bases between. Germline assignment: CDR1 SEHNR and CDR2 FQNEAQ (reference sequence). There are 14 residues in the CDR3. The chain's CDR3 is CASSASPNTGELFF. Written as DNA, the CDR3 is TGTGCCAGCAGCGCCTCCCCCAACACCGGGGAGCTGTTTTTT.

This clonotype was seen repeatedly, ten times or more. The V and J genes are TRBV7-9 and TRBJ2-2; D unclear. This CDR3 is 11 amino acids long. V lost 5 bases and J lost 10, with 8 bases in between. Germline V gene sequence: CDR1 SEHNR, CDR2 FQNEAQ (reference sequence). The CDR3 sequence: CASSAHLELFF. The CDR3 DNA follows: TGTGCCAGCAGCGCCCATTTGGAGCTGTTTTTT. The whole variable domain, remainder taken from reference TRBV7-9 and TRBJ2-2, is DTGVSQNPRHKITKRGQNVTFRCDPISEHNRLYWYRQTLGQGPEFLTYFQNEAQLEKSRLLSDRFSAERPKGSFSTLEIQRTEQGDSAMYLCASSAHLELFFGEGSRLTVL.

This clonotype was counted many times. The J gene is TRBJ2-5, the V gene TRBV6-5, with 7 bases that match TRBD2. The germline CDR1 and CDR2 sequences are MNHEY and SVGAGI. The CDR3 has 16 amino acids. V lost 0 bases to trimming and J lost 6 bases; unmatched junction nucleotides: 10. The CDR3 sequence is CASSYSPSGTGQTQYF. CDR3 sequence (DNA): TGTGCCAGCAGTTACTCGCCTAGCGGCACCGGCCAGACCCAGTACTTC.

In this sample, this clonotype turned up many times. The chain employs TRBV7-2 and TRBJ1-2; TRBD1 aligns across 8 bases. The J segment lost 8 bases and the V segment lost 2 bases, leaving 7 bases of the junction unmatched. CDR3 length equals 14 residues. Germline assignment: CDR1 SGHTA and CDR2 FQGNSA. CDR3: CASSLLQGAPGYTF. The CDR3 DNA follows: TGTGCCAGCAGCTTACTCCAGGGGGCGCCGGGCTACACCTTC.

V and J are TRBV7-2 and TRBJ1-1; D call uncertain. CDR3 length equals 13 residues. V lost 5 bases and J lost 8, with 15 bases in between. Germline loops: CDR1 SGHTA, CDR2 FQGNSA. The CDR3 here is CASSPESAGEAFF. Written as DNA, the CDR3 is TGTGCCAGCAGCCCCGAATCGGCAGGAGAAGCTTTCTTT.

There are many counts of this clonotype. The chain combines TRBV20-1 with TRBJ1-2; D is ambiguous. Trimming pared 1 base from V and 3 bases from J, leaving 9 bases between. Germline CDR1 DFQATT, CDR2 SNEGSKA (reference sequence). The CDR3 contains 13 residues. The CDR3 loop reads CSARVGGDYGYTF. In DNA form, the CDR3 reads TGCAGTGCTAGAGTAGGCGGAGACTATGGCTACACCTTC.

Ten or more counts support this clonotype. The chain recombines TRBV12-3 or TRBV12-4 with TRBJ1-2; D may be TRBD1 (6 bases). Deletions cut 11 bases from V and 2 bases from J, with 15 bases between. The CDR3 is 13 residues long. The CDR3 sequence: CAVKTDSNYGYTF. The CDR3 DNA sequence: TGTGCCGTCAAAACGGACAGCAACTATGGCTACACCTTC.

This clonotype was recorded a few times. The chain uses TRBV20-1 and TRBJ2-5; 7 positions agree with TRBD2. There are 14 residues in the CDR3. Germline values: CDR1 DFQATT, CDR2 SNEGSKA (reference sequence). V shed 5 bases and J 5 bases; nucleotides not matched to a gene: 11. CDR3 sequence: CSAGSVGREETQYF. The CDR3 coding sequence is TGCAGTGCTGGATCGGTGGGGAGGGAGGAGACCCAGTACTTC.

This clonotype was seen repeatedly, ten times or more. The chain joins TRBV20-1 to TRBJ2-7; 7 bases match TRBD2. This CDR3 spans 15 amino acids. The germline gives CDR1 DFQATT, CDR2 SNEGSKA (reference sequence). The ends lost 7 bases at V and 0 bases at J; junction bases unmatched: 12. CDR3 sequence (DNA): TGCAGTGTGTGCAGGGAGGGGCCGAGCTCCTACGAGCAGTACTTC. Translating it yields CSVCREGPSSYEQYF.

This clonotype was seen only a few times. J is TRBJ1-1 and V is TRBV12-3 or TRBV12-4; D possibly corresponds to TRBD1 (5 bases). CDR3 length: 17 amino acids. Trimming pared 3 bases from V and 0 bases from J, leaving 17 bases between. As DNA, the CDR3 is TGTGCCAGCAGTTTCCTGGCAGGGCACAAAATGAACACTGAAGCTTTCTTT. It yields the protein CASSFLAGHKMNTEAFF.

The chain couples TRBV30 to TRBJ2-7; 7 positions agree with TRBD1. The germline V gene has CDR1 GTSNPN and CDR2 SVGIG (reference sequence). V was pared by 5 bases and J by 4 bases, with 2 bases of the junction left unmatched. The CDR3 is 11 residues long. The CDR3 protein is CAWSTGYEQYF. CDR3 bases: TGTGCCTGGTCGACAGGGTACGAGCAGTACTTC.

In this sample, this clonotype turned up many times. The V call is TRBV28, the J call TRBJ2-7, with no clear D. Germline CDR1 is MDHEN and CDR2 is SYDVKM. Deletions cut 6 bases from V and 6 bases from J, with 15 bases between. The CDR3 loop spans 13 amino acids. The CDR3 sequence: CASSSHTEPEQYF. The CDR3 nucleotides read TGTGCCAGCAGCTCTCACACGGAACCCGAGCAGTACTTC.

This clonotype was observed many times. The V gene is TRBV6-2 or TRBV6-3, the J gene TRBJ1-5; tentative D call: TRBD1 (6 bases). Trimming shortened V by 5 bases and J by 7 bases, and 21 bases separated the two germline ends. The CDR3 spans 16 residues. The germline V gene encodes CDR1 MNHEY and CDR2 SVGEGT. The chain's CDR3 is CASSQLKGGEGQPQHF. The DNA for the CDR3 is TGTGCCAGCAGTCAACTCAAGGGGGGCGAAGGACAGCCCCAGCATTTT.

In its sample, this clonotype was seen many times. The chain joins TRBV2 to TRBJ2-4; D is ambiguous. The CDR3 has 15 residues. Per germline, CDR1 SNHLY and CDR2 FYNNEI. The V end lost 10 bases, the J end lost 1 base, and 17 bases lay between the germline ends. The CDR3: CATPTRVPAKNIQYF. The CDR3 nucleotides read TGTGCCACCCCGACTCGGGTCCCCGCCAAAAACATTCAGTACTTC.

The V gene is TRBV13, the J gene TRBJ2-6; 8 nucleotides agree with TRBD1. This CDR3 spans 17 amino acids. The germline CDR1 and CDR2 sequences are PRHDT and FYEKMQ (reference sequence). The J segment lost 2 bases and the V segment lost 4 bases, leaving 7 bases of the junction unmatched. In DNA form, the CDR3 reads TGTGCCAGCAGCTCCAACCAGGGACAGGCTGGGGCCAACGTCCTGACTTTC. This codes for CASSSNQGQAGANVLTF.

The sample holds many counts of this clonotype. The chain carries TRBV19 and TRBJ2-7; D gene unclear. The CDR3 sequence is 14 residues long. Germline lookup yields CDR1 LNHDA and CDR2 SQIVND (reference sequence). Trimming stripped 1 base from V and 7 bases from J, with 14 bases between. The CDR3 DNA follows: TGTGCCAGTAGTATAGTTCCCCGTGATGAAGAGCAGTACTTC. Encoded protein: CASSIVPRDEEQYF.

This clonotype came up many times. CDR3 protein: CASSFQGFSYEQYF. CDR3 bases: TGTGCCAGCAGTTTTCAGGGTTTCTCCTACGAGCAGTACTTC. The chain has TRBV27 and TRBJ2-7; D may be TRBD1 (5 bases). The CDR3 length is 14 residues. Between the trimmed V and J ends, which lost 3 bases and 0 bases, there was a span of 9 bases. Germline values: CDR1 MNHEY, CDR2 SMNVEV (reference sequence).

Ten or more counts support this clonotype. The rearrangement joins TRBV6-2 or TRBV6-3 to TRBJ1-1; tentatively, D is TRBD1 (6 bases). V shed 6 bases and J shed 5 bases, with 13 bases lying between them. This CDR3 spans 13 amino acids. Germline-derived CDR1 and CDR2 are MNHEY and SVGEGT. Here the CDR3 reads CASSLGQSTEAFF. CDR3 nucleotides: TGTGCCAGCAGCCTCGGACAGAGTACTGAAGCTTTCTTT.

This clonotype came up many times. As DNA, the CDR3 is TGTGCCAGCAGCCTACCCCGGGACCCTGGGGCCAACGTCCTGACTTTC. Translating it yields CASSLPRDPGANVLTF. The V gene is TRBV11-1, the J gene TRBJ2-6; D possibly uses TRBD1 or TRBD2 (5 bases each). The germline V gene has CDR1 SGHAT and CDR2 FQDESV (reference sequence). V was trimmed by 5 bases and J by 2 bases, leaving 13 bases between them. The CDR3 is made up of 16 amino acids.

This clonotype showed up just a few times. This chain uses TRBV4-1 with TRBJ2-2, with TRBD1 matching over 7 bases. J gave up 6 bases and V 7 bases, and 23 bases lay outside the gene matches. This CDR3 has 19 residues. Germline V lookup: CDR1 MGHRA, CDR2 YSYEKL. The CDR3: CASNFRPRDSASFSGELFF. In nucleotides, the CDR3 is TGCGCCAGCAACTTCAGACCCCGGGACAGCGCTTCGTTCTCCGGGGAGCTGTTTTTT.

This clonotype has ten or more counts. The chain uses TRBV7-2 and TRBJ2-7; unclear D gene. Germline lookup yields CDR1 SGHTA and CDR2 FQGNSA. Trimming took 1 base from V and 0 from J, leaving 7 bases between them. This CDR3 comprises 14 residues. The CDR3 DNA sequence: TGTGCCAGCAGCTTAGGTGCAGCCTCCTACGAGCAGTACTTC. This sequence encodes CASSLGAASYEQYF. The whole variable domain, filled in from reference TRBV7-2 and TRBJ2-7, reads GAGVSQSPSNKVTEKGKDVELRCDPISGHTALYWYRQSLGQGLEFLIYFQGNSAPDKSGLPSDRFSAERTGGSVSTLTIQRTQQEDSAVYLCASSLGAASYEQYFGPGTRLTVT.

The table lists this clonotype with many counts. This chain connects TRBV12-3 or TRBV12-4 to TRBJ2-5, with TRBD2 matching 13 bases. CDR3 length: 15 amino acids. V lost 7 bases, J lost 5 bases, and 7 bases stayed unmatched. This CDR3 reads CASTQGLAGWETQYF. The CDR3 DNA reads TGTGCCAGCACCCAGGGACTAGCGGGATGGGAGACCCAGTACTTC.

The genes are TRBV6-2 or TRBV6-3 and TRBJ2-7, with D unresolved. Trimming cost V 3 bases and J 2 bases, with 11 bases left between them. Germline V gene data show CDR1 as MNHEY and CDR2 as SVGEGT. This CDR3 has 14 residues. DNA for the CDR3: TGTGCCAGCAGTTATAGGGAAAAGACCTACGAGCAGTACTTC. It specifies CASSYREKTYEQYF.